This T cell receptor beta chain was recovered during a study of T cell responses to AZD1222 COVID-19 vaccine. The CDR3 is made up of 12 amino acids. Germline assignment: CDR1 SGHVS and CDR2 FQNEAQ. Trimming left V 1 base short and J 8 bases short, with 7 bases between. Whole-study findings and limits: Seropositive at baseline were only a handful of AZD1222 recipients. Every sample of the repertoires postdated the peak T cell response. In a largely white British group with more females than males, clonal diversity was possibly underestimated.

Measured with immunoSEQ multiplex PCR; TCRdb has only the in-frame clones, and not every one. The data show 90,000 to 100,000 clones, more than 85% seen once. Note on this clone: The antigen remains undetermined.

V and J are TRBV7-8 and TRBJ2-3, with D unresolved. This specimen consisted of peripheral blood, obtained on day 0 of AZD1222 vaccination. The TCR originated in an adult in good health. The CDR3 is CASSLVDGTQYF. In DNA, the CDR3 is TGTGCCAGCAGCTTAGTCGACGGTACGCAGTATTTT.